These 23 T cell receptor beta chains came from one sample sequenced in a study of TIL therapy for anti-PD-1-resistant metastatic lung cancer. This was the immunoSEQ v3 assay. The table came from immunoSEQ multiplex PCR; TCRdb's copy has only in-frame clones and leaves some out. This table has about 36,000 clones, about 73% appearing once. This sample's time point: pre-treatment sample, taken before nivolumab and TIL therapy. The starting material was blood, obtained at baseline. These receptors came from a person aged 25 to 85 with non-small cell lung cancer.

This chain connects TRBV11-3 to TRBJ1-1; D remains unclear. Germline V gives CDR1 SGHNT, CDR2 YENEEA. V was pared by 6 bases and J by 5 bases, with 10 bases between. The CDR3 runs to 12 residues. The CDR3 DNA sequence: TGTGCCAGCAGTCGTGGCAAAACTGAAGCTTTCTTT. This encodes CASSRGKTEAFF.

The chain links TRBV13 to TRBJ1-3; no definite D call. The CDR3 is 14 amino acids. Germline lookup yields CDR1 PRHDT and CDR2 FYEKMQ (reference sequence). Trimming pared 5 bases from V and 4 bases from J, leaving 12 bases between. The CDR3 loop is CASSGSNYGNTIYF. In DNA, the CDR3 is TGTGCCAGCAGCGGGAGCAATTACGGAAACACCATATATTTT.

The chain is built from TRBV29-1 and TRBJ2-1; the D is unclear. Trimming left V 4 bases short and J 4 bases short, with 5 bases between. Germline V lookup: CDR1 SQVTM, CDR2 ANQGSEA. The CDR3 is 11 residues long. The DNA of the CDR3 is TGCAGCGTTGCCCCTTACAATGAGCAGTTCTTC. Protein: CSVAPYNEQFF.

In nucleotides, the CDR3 is TGTGCCAGTAGTATAGATCGGCCGTATGGCTACACCTTC. As protein: CASSIDRPYGYTF. This chain links TRBV19 with TRBJ1-2; D is unclear. With 0 bases removed from V and 5 bases from J, the gap between germline ends came to 7 bases. The CDR3 is made up of 13 amino acids. The V gene's germline CDR1 is LNHDA and CDR2 SQIVND (reference sequence). Together with reference TRBV19 and TRBJ1-2, the CDR3 gives the full variable domain: DGGITQSPKYLFRKEGQNVTLSCEQNLNHDAMYWYRQDPGQGLRLIYYSQIVNDFQKGDIAEGYSVSREKKESFPLTVTSAQKNPTAFYLCASSIDRPYGYTFGSGTRLTVV.

J is TRBJ1-6 and V is TRBV2, with D possibly matching TRBD1 (6 bases). Germline CDR1 is SNHLY and CDR2 is FYNNEI. V was cut by 6 bases and J by 10 bases, with 19 bases left in between. CDR3 length: 15 amino acids. The CDR3 reads CASRGGYKPESPLHF. The CDR3 bases are TGTGCCAGCAGAGGGGGATACAAACCGGAATCACCCCTCCACTTT.

This chain uses TRBV5-1 with TRBJ2-5, with 7 bases aligning to TRBD1. The CDR3 runs 16 residues. Looked up from germline, CDR1 is SGHRS and CDR2 is YFSETQ. The V gene end was trimmed by 3 bases and the J gene end by 4 bases; junction bases not matched to a gene: 12. CDR3 protein: CASSSETGIVGETQYF. The DNA for the CDR3 is TGCGCCAGCAGCTCAGAGACAGGGATTGTCGGAGAGACCCAGTACTTC.

The CDR3 is CASSEGRSYTDTQYF. The CDR3 DNA follows: TGTGCCAGCAGCGAGGGACGAAGCTACACAGATACGCAGTATTTT. The rearrangement joins TRBV11-2 to TRBJ2-3, with D possibly called TRBD1 or TRBD2 (5 bases each). Trimming removed 5 bases from V and 2 bases from J, with 14 bases in between. The V gene's germline CDR1 is SGHAT and CDR2 FQNNGV. The CDR3 is 15 residues long.

This sequence joins TRBV27 and TRBJ1-1; possible D gene TRBD1, 6 bases. There are 16 residues in the CDR3. The germline V and J ends were trimmed by 10 bases and 0 bases, with 21 bases remaining between them. Per germline, CDR1 MNHEY and CDR2 SMNVEV (reference sequence). The CDR3 region has the DNA TGTGCCACCCTGCTCAGGGGTGGGATCATGAACACTGAAGCTTTCTTT. Translating gives CATLLRGGIMNTEAFF.

The chain recombines TRBV5-1 with TRBJ2-7; D ambiguous. Germline V gene data show CDR1 as SGHRS and CDR2 as YFSETQ. This CDR3 has 12 amino acids. V gave up 1 base and J gave up 4 bases, with 6 bases separating them. The CDR3 sequence: CASSLFPYEQYF. CDR3 nucleotide sequence: TGCGCCAGCAGCTTGTTTCCATACGAGCAGTACTTC. Complete variable domain (other parts from reference TRBV5-1 and TRBJ2-7): KAGVTQTPRYLIKTRGQQVTLSCSPISGHRSVSWYQQTPGQGLQFLFEYFSETQRNKGNFPGRFSGRQFSNSRSEMNVSTLELGDSALYLCASSLFPYEQYFGPGTRLTVT.

J is TRBJ2-7 and V is TRBV6-5; no reliable D call. The ends were cut back, 5 bases at V and 2 bases at J, with 10 bases in the middle. The CDR3 sequence is 13 residues long. Germline V gene sequence: CDR1 MNHEY, CDR2 SVGAGI. The CDR3 sequence: CASSDSPTYEQYF. The CDR3 DNA is TGTGCCAGCAGTGATAGTCCCACCTACGAGCAGTACTTC.

The chain is built from TRBV5-1 and TRBJ1-2; possibly TRBD1 for D (5 bases). Trimming pared 5 bases from V and 4 bases from J, leaving 15 bases between. The CDR3 is 14 residues long. The germline V gene encodes CDR1 SGHRS and CDR2 YFSETQ. Here the CDR3 DNA reads TGCGCCAGCAGGGAGGGCGACAGCCGCTATGGCTACACCTTC. Translated: CASREGDSRYGYTF.

CDR3 sequence: CASSLGLAGGDTQYF. The DNA for the CDR3 is TGCGCCAGCAGCTTGGGACTAGCGGGGGGAGATACGCAGTATTTT. The chain recombines TRBV5-1 with TRBJ2-3; TRBD2 agrees at 13 bases. V gave up 0 bases and J gave up 5 bases; unmatched junction bases: 0. CDR3 length: 15 residues. Germline CDR1 and CDR2: SGHRS and YFSETQ.

J is TRBJ1-4 and V is TRBV5-1; D unclear. V gave up 2 bases and J gave up 7 bases, with 9 bases separating them. CDR3 length: 13 residues. Germline V gene lookup returns CDR1 SGHRS and CDR2 YFSETQ. CDR3 in amino acids: CASSFLDAEKLFF. The CDR3 DNA reads TGCGCCAGCAGCTTCCTGGATGCTGAAAAACTGTTTTTT.

This clone was found a few times. The chain is built from TRBV7-3 and TRBJ2-6, with D tentatively TRBD1 (5 bases). V gave up 2 bases and J gave up 4 bases, with 6 bases separating them. This CDR3 is 14 amino acids long. The germline CDR1 and CDR2 sequences are SGHTA and FQGTGA. In DNA, the CDR3 is TGTGCCAGCAGCTTAGACAGCGGGGCCAACGTCCTGACTTTC. Its translation: CASSLDSGANVLTF.

The V gene is TRBV18, the J gene TRBJ2-5, with TRBD1 matching over 8 bases. Trimming cost V 3 bases and J 1 base; bases outside gene matches: 4. CDR3 length equals 15 residues. The V gene's germline CDR1 is KGHSH and CDR2 LQKENI. The CDR3 coding sequence is TGTGCCAGCTCACCCCGGACAGGGACCCAAGAGACCCAGTACTTC. Its protein product is CASSPRTGTQETQYF.

The chain links TRBV5-6 to TRBJ1-3; no firm D call. CDR1 is SGHDT, CDR2 YYEEEE, per germline. The CDR3 is made up of 16 amino acids. Trimming shortened V by 1 base and J by 3 bases, and 14 bases separated the two germline ends. CDR3 region: CASSLIGPAIGNTIYF. The CDR3 coding sequence is TGTGCCAGCAGCTTGATAGGGCCGGCAATTGGAAACACCATATATTTT.

The rearrangement uses TRBV19 and TRBJ2-7; a weak D match, TRBD1 (7 bases). V lost 6 bases, J lost 0 bases, and 15 bases lay in between. CDR1 LNHDA and CDR2 SQIVND come from the germline V gene (reference sequence). There are 15 residues in the CDR3. The CDR3 DNA is TGTGCCAGTAGGATCGGACAGGAGGGCTCCTACGAGCAGTACTTC. It yields the protein CASRIGQEGSYEQYF.

This chain joins TRBV6-5 and TRBJ2-1, with 9 bases fitting TRBD1. The CDR3 loop spans 12 amino acids. The V gene end was trimmed by 5 bases and the J gene end by 12 bases; junction bases not matched to a gene: 5. Per the germline V gene, CDR1 is MNHEY and CDR2 is SVGAGI. The CDR3 DNA follows: TGTGCCAGCAGTGAGGGACAGGGTCGGCAGTTCTTC. It is translated as CASSEGQGRQFF.

The CDR3 DNA follows: TGTGCCAGCAGCCCGCTCTCAGGGGGGCAGTATTTT. Translated: CASSPLSGGQYF. V and J are TRBV4-2 and TRBJ2-3, with 7 bases that match TRBD1. V trimming: 4 bases; J trimming: 11 bases; junction bases outside the gene matches: 6. The CDR3 extends over 12 amino acids. Germline V gives CDR1 LGHNA, CDR2 YNFKEQ.

The chain employs TRBV28 and TRBJ2-5; TRBD2 matches 10 bases. V lost 3 bases to trimming and J lost 5 bases; unmatched junction nucleotides: 6. This CDR3 contains 15 residues. The V gene's germline CDR1 is MDHEN and CDR2 SYDVKM. CDR3 bases: TGTGCCAGCAGTTTTGGACTAGCGGCTCCGGAGACCCAGTACTTC. Encoded protein: CASSFGLAAPETQYF.

The rearrangement links TRBV7-6 to TRBJ1-6, with 9 positions matching TRBD1. Per germline, CDR1 SGHVS and CDR2 FNYEAQ. CDR3 length: 14 residues. V lost 5 bases, J lost 9 bases, and 5 bases stayed unmatched. The CDR3 coding sequence is TGTGCCAGCAGCCCGACAGGGGGAGGTTCACCCCTCCACTTT. Translating gives CASSPTGGGSPLHF. Variable domain in full (rest from reference TRBV7-6 and TRBJ1-6): GAGVSQSPRYKVTKRGQDVALRCDPISGHVSLYWYRQALGQGPEFLTYFNYEAQQDKSGLPNDRFSAERPEGSISTLTIQRTEQRDSAMYRCASSPTGGGSPLHFGNGTRLTVT.

This sequence joins TRBV19 and TRBJ2-1; D is ambiguous. CDR3 length: 13 amino acids. V shed 2 bases and J shed 4 bases, with 6 bases lying between them. The germline V gene has CDR1 LNHDA and CDR2 SQIVND (reference sequence). CDR3 residues: CASSITKYNEQFF. CDR3 DNA: TGTGCCAGTAGTATAACCAAATACAATGAGCAGTTCTTC.

This rearrangement joins TRBV23-1 to TRBJ2-4, with D possibly TRBD1 on 6 matching bases. TRBV23-1 is annotated as an ORF whose role is uncertain. Deletions cut 4 bases from V and 1 base from J, with 20 bases between. CDR3 size: 18 residues. The CDR3: CASSRPGQPLGAKNIQYF. The CDR3 DNA sequence: TGCGCCAGCAGTCGCCCAGGACAGCCCCTCGGGGCCAAAAACATTCAGTACTTC.